Sequencing of this T cell receptor beta chain was carried out in a study of cytomegalovirus exposure and HLA in healthy donors. Primers included in the PCR were 60 Vbeta and 13 Jbeta primers. The table came from immunoSEQ multiplex PCR; TCRdb's copy has only in-frame clones and leaves some out. Found here are about 43,000 clones, about 72% of them singletons; the top ten hold roughly 1.3%. Specimen: PBMCs. The receptor's source is a man in his thirties or forties in good health and CMV-seronegative.

CDR3 in DNA: TGTGCCAGCAGCTTAGTAGACTTGGAGGATACGCAGTATTTT. This gives the protein CASSLVDLEDTQYF. This chain joins TRBV7-9 and TRBJ2-3; D uncertain. Trimming removed 1 base at V and 6 bases at J, with 11 bases between. The CDR3 is made up of 14 amino acids. The germline CDR1 and CDR2 sequences are SEHNR and FQNEAQ (reference sequence). The full variable domain, its missing parts supplied by reference TRBV7-9 and TRBJ2-3, is DTGVSQNPRHKITKRGQNVTFRCDPISEHNRLYWYRQTLGQGPEFLTYFQNEAQLEKSRLLSDRFSAERPKGSFSTLEIQRTEQGDSAMYLCASSLVDLEDTQYFGPGTRLTVL.